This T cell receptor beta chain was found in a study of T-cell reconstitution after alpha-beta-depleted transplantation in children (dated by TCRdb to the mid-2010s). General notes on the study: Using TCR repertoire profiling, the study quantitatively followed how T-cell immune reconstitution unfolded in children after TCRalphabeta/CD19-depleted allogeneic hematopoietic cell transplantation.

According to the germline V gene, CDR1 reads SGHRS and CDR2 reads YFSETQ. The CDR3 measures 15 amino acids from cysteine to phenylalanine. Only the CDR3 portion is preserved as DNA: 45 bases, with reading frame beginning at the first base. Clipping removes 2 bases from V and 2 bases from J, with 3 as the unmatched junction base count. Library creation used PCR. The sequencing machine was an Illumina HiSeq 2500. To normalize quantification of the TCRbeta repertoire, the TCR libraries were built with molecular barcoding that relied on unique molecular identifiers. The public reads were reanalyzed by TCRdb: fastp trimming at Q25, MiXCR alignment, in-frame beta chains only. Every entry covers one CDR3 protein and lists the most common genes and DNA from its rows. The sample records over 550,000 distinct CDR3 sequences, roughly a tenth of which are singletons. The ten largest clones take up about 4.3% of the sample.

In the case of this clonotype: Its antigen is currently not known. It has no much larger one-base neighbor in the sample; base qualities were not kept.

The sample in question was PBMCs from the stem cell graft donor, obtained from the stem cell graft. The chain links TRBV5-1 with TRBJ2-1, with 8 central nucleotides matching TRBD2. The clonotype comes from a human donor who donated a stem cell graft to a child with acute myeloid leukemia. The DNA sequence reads TGCGCCAGCAGCTTAGCGGGAGAGGCCTACAATGAGCAGTTCTTC. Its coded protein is CASSLAGEAYNEQFF.